The entry below gives a single T cell receptor (beta chain) sequence along with its context. Its ends do not fully match the called genes, so a read error is possible. These data are taken from a study of blood T cells in healthy people across ages. It was with a sample-barcoded 5' primer and a J-beta primer mix that a second PCR of roughly 7 to 12 cycles was run. Each cDNA molecule, via a template-switch adaptor with 12 random nucleotides, was tagged. TCRdb called the 5' RACE reads again in MiXCR, with one record for every CDR3 protein. In the table there are 630,000 or so distinct CDR3 sequences, about 32% of which are singletons. This CDR3 is 14 amino acids long. CDR1 SGDLS and CDR2 YYNGEE come from the germline V gene.

This chain connects TRBV9 to TRBJ1-5; no firm D call. Sequenced material: blood. This TCR derives from a woman aged 80 or over in good health. CDR3 in amino acids: CASSVGGSNQPRHF. The CDR3, as DNA: TGTGCCAGCAGCGTAGGGGGTAGCAATCAGCCCCGGCATTTT.